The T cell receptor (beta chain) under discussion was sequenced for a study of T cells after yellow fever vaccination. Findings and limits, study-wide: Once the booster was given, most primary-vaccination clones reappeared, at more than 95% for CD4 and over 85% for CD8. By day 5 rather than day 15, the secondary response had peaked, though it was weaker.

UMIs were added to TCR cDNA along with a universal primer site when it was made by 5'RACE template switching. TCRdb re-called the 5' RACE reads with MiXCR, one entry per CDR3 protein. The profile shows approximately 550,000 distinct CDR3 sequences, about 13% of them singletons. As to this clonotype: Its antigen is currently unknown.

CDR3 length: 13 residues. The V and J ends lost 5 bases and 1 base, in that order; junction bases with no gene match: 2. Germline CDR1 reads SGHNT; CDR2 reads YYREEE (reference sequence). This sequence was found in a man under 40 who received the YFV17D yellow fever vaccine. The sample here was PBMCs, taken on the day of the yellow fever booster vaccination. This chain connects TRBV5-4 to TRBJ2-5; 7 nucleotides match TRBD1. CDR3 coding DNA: TGTGCCAGCAGACAGGGGCCCCAAGAGACCCAGTACTTC. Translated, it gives CASRQGPQETQYF.